This T cell receptor (beta chain) came from a study of shared clonotypes between healthy human individuals. There are 18 residues in the CDR3. J gave up 0 bases and V 0 bases, and 10 bases lay outside the gene matches. The germline V gene has CDR1 LGHNA and CDR2 YNFKEQ. Genomic DNA (from each subset) was split evenly across several immunoSEQ plates. Produced via immunoSEQ multiplex PCR; TCRdb's table is partial and in-frame only. Of some 2 million clones in the sample, about 95% are singletons; the top ten hold 1% to 1.5%. Naive CD8 cells lacked CD45RO, underwent positive selection for CCR7 and left out terminally differentiated effector memory CD45RA+ cells. The study drew all its donors from Caucasian adults living in Nashville, Tennessee.

The sample comprised naive CD8+ T cells sorted from blood. The V call is TRBV4-2, the J call TRBJ2-7; 8 bases line up with TRBD2. The receptor comes from a man younger than 30 in good health. CDR3 coding DNA: TGTGCCAGCAGCCAAGAAAAGGGAAGCGGGGGCGTCTCCTACGAGCAGTACTTC. Protein: CASSQEKGSGGVSYEQYF.